This TCR beta chain was captured in a study of Graves' ophthalmopathy and Graves' hyperthyroidism. At the level of the study: Hyperthyroidism counted as stable given no ophthalmopathy within 18 months of follow-up.

RNA transcripts served as template for amplifying TCR beta CDR3 sequences. HTBI-primed first-round RT-PCR preceded second-round multiplex PCR. In TCRdb, the multiplex PCR reads were re-called with MiXCR into one record per CDR3 protein. The profile shows about 1.1 million distinct CDR3 sequences, roughly two fifths of them singletons. This clonotype was detected many times. With 1 base removed from V and 4 bases from J, the gap between germline ends came to 16 bases. This CDR3 is 16 amino acids long. In germline, CDR1 is WSHSY, CDR2 SAAADI. The source is an adult man with Graves' hyperthyroidism. Material for sequencing was peripheral blood or thyroid tissue (not recorded which). The chain joins TRBV10-2 to TRBJ1-2; weak D call: TRBD1 (5 bases). The CDR3 coding sequence is TGCGCCAGCAGTGAGTGGACCCATCAGGGAGGCTATGGCTACACCTTC. Amino acids: CASSEWTHQGGYGYTF.